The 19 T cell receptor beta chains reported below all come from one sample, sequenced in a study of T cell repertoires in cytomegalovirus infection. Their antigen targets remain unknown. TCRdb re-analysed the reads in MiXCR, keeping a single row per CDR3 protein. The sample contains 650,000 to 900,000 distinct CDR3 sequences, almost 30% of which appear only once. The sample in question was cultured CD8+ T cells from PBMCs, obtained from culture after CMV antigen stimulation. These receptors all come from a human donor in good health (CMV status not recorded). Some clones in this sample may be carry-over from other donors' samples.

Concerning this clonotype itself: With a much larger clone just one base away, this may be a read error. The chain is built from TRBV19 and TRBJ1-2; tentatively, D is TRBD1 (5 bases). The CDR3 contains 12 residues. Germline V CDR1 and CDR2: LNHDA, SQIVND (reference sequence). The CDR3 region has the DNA TGTGCCAGTATCGGGCCTCAGGGAGGCTACAACTTC. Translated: CASIGPQGGYNF. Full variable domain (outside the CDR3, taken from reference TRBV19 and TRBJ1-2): DGGITQSPKYLFRKEGQNVTLSCEQNLNHDAMYWYRQDPGQGLRLIYYSQIVNDFQKGDIAEGYSVSREKKESFPLTVTSAQKNPTAFYLCASIGPQGGYNFGSGTRLTVV.

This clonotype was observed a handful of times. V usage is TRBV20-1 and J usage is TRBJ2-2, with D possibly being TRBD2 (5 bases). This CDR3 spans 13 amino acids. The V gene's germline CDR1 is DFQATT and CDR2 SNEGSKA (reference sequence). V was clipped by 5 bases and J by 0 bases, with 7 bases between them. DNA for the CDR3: TGCAGTGCTGGAGGACCGAACACCGGGGAGCTGTTTTTT. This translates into CSAGGPNTGELFF.

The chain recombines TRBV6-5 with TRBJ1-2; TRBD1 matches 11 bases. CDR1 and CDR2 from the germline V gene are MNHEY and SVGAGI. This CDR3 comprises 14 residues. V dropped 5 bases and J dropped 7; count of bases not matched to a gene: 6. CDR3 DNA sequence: TGTGCCAGCAGTCCAGGACAGGGGGCGCGTGGCTACACCTTC. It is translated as CASSPGQGARGYTF.

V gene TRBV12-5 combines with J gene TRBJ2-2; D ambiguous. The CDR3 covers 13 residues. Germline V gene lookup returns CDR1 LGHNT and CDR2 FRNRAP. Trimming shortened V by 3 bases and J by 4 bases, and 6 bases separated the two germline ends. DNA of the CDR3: TGTGCTAGTGGTTTTCCACCCACCGGGGAGCTGTTTTTT. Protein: CASGFPPTGELFF.

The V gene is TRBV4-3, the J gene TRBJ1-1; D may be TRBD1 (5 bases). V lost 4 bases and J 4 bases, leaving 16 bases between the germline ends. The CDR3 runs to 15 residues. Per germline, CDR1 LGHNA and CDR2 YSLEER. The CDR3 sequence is CASSPRGTFSTEAFF. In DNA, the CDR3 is TGCGCCAGCAGCCCCCGAGGGACCTTCAGCACTGAAGCTTTCTTT.

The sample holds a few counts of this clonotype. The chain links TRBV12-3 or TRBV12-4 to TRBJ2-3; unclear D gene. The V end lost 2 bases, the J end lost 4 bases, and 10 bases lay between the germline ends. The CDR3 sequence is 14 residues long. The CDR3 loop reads CASSLFLAADTQYF. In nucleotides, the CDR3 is TGTGCCAGCAGTTTATTTTTAGCCGCAGATACGCAGTATTTT.

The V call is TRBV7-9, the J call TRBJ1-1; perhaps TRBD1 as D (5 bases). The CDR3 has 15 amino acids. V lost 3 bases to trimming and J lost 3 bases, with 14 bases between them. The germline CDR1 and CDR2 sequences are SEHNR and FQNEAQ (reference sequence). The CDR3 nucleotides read TGTGCCAGCAGCTTGGGACCTCGGACGGACACTGAAGCTTTCTTT. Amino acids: CASSLGPRTDTEAFF.

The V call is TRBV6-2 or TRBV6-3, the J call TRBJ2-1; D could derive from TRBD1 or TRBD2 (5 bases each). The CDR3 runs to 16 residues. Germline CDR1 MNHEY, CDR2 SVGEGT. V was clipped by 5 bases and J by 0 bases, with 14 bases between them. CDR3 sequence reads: CASSEMWGSSYNEQFF. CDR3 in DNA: TGTGCCAGCAGTGAAATGTGGGGGAGCTCCTACAATGAGCAGTTCTTC.

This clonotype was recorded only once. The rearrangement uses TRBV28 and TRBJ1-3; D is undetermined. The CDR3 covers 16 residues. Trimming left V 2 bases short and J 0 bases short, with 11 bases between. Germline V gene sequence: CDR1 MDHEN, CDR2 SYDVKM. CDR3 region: CASSLVGVASGNTIYF. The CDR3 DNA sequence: TGTGCCAGCAGTTTAGTTGGTGTGGCCTCTGGAAACACCATATATTTT.

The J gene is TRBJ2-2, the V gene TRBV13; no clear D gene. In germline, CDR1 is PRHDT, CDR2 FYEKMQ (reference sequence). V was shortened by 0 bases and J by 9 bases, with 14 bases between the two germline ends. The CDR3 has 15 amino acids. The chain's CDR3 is CASSLGLTPTWELFF. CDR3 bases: TGTGCCAGCAGCTTAGGCCTGACCCCCACGTGGGAGCTGTTTTTT.

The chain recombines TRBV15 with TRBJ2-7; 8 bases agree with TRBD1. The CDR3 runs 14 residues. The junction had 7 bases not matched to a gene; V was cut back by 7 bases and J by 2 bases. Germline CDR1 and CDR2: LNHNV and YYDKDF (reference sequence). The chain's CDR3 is CATNGGTGAYEQYF. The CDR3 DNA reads TGTGCCACCAACGGCGGGACAGGCGCCTACGAGCAGTACTTC.

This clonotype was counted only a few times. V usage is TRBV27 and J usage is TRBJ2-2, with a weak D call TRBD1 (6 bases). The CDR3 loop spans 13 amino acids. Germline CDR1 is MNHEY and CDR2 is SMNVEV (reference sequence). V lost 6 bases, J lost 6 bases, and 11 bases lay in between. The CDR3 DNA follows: TGTGCCAGCAGCCAACAGGGTCCCGGGGAGCTGTTTTTT. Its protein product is CASSQQGPGELFF.

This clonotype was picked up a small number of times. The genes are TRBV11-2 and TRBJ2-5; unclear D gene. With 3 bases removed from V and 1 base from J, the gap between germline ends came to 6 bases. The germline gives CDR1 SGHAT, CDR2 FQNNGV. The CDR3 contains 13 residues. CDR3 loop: CASSFDLQETQYF. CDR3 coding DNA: TGTGCCAGCAGCTTTGACCTCCAAGAGACCCAGTACTTC.

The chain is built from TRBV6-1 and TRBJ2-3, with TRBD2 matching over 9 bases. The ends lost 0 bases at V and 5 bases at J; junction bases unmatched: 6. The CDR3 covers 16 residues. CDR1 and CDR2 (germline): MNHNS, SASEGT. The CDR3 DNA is TGTGCCAGCAGTGAAGCACCGGATAGCGGGGGAGATACGCAGTATTTT. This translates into CASSEAPDSGGDTQYF.

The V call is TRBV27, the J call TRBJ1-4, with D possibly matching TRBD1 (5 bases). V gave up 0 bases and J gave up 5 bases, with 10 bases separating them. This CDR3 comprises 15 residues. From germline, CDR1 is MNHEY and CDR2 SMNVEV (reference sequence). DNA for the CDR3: TGTGCCAGCAGTTTATCGAACAGGAGAAATGAAAAACTGTTTTTT. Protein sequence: CASSLSNRRNEKLFF.

The CDR3 region is CASTPGDYNEQFF. CDR3 DNA: TGTGCCAGCACCCCAGGGGACTACAATGAGCAGTTCTTC. This sequence joins TRBV28 and TRBJ2-1; TRBD1 is a possible D gene (6 bases). The germline V and J ends were trimmed by 7 bases and 3 bases, with 10 bases remaining between them. The CDR3 is 13 amino acids. Germline assignment: CDR1 MDHEN and CDR2 SYDVKM.

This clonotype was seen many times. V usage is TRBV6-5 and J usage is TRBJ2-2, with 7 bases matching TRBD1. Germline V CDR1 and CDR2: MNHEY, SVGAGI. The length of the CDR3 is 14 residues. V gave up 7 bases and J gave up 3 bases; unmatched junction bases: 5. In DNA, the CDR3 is TGTGCCAGCACCCCAGGGGGTCACACCGGGGAGCTGTTTTTT. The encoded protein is CASTPGGHTGELFF.

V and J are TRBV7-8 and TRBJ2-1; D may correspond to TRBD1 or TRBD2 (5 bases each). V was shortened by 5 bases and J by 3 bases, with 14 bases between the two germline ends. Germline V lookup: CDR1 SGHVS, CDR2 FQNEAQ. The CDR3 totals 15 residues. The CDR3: CASSPRDANYNEQFF. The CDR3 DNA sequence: TGTGCCAGCAGCCCTCGGGACGCCAACTACAATGAGCAGTTCTTC.

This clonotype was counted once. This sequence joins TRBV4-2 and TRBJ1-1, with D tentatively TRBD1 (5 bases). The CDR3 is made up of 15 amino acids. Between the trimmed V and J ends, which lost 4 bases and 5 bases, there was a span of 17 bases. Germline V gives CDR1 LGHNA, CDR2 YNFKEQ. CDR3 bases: TGTGCCAGCAGCCTCAACACGGGGGGAGGGACTGAAGCTTTCTTT. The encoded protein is CASSLNTGGGTEAFF.